The clone carrying this T cell receptor (beta chain) was recorded once. The antigen remains unidentified. The validation cohort, a group of 120 subjects, included the donors and was separate from the roughly 620-subject first cohort. The data stem from a study of cytomegalovirus exposure and HLA in healthy donors. The study, taken as a whole, reports: The listing of 150 to 200 TCR beta chains classed them as cytomegalovirus-associated. The classifier, whose performance was assessed in both the original and validation cohorts, reportedly diagnosed cytomegalovirus status with high specificity and sensitivity. In the 95 to 150 validation repertoires, about 94% of cluster scores exceeded 0, per a later analysis.

The germline CDR1 and CDR2 sequences are LNHDA and SQIVND (reference sequence). The CDR3 loop spans 13 amino acids. V shed 3 bases, J shed 9 bases, and the junction held 5 bases outside the gene matches. Sequencing was performed with immunoSEQ multiplex PCR; in TCRdb, only in-frame clones are kept and a portion is missing. The sample lists 80,000 to 95,000 clones; approximately 96% were seen once. The rearrangement uses TRBV19 and TRBJ2-1; 7 bases are shared with TRBD2. The sequenced sample consisted of PBMCs. The sequence was collected from a woman younger than 35 in good health and CMV-seronegative. The CDR3 is CASSMGRASEQFF. In DNA, the CDR3 is TGTGCCAGTAGTATGGGGAGGGCCTCTGAGCAGTTCTTC.